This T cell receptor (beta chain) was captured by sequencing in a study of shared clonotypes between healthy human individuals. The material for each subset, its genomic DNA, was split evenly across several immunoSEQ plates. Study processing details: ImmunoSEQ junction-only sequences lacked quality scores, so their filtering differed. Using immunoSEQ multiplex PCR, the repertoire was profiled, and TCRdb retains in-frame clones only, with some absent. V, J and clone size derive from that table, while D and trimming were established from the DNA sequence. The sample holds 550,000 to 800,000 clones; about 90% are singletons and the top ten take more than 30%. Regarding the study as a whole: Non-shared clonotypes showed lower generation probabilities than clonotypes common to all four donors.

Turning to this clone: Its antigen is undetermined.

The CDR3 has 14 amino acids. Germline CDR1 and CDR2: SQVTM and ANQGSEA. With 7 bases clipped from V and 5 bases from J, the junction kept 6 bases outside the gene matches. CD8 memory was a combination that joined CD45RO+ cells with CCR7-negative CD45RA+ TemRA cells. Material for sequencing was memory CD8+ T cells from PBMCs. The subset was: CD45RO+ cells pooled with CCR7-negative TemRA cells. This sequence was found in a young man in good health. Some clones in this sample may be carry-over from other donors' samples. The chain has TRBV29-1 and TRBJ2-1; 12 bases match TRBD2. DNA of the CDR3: TGCAGCGCTACAAGGACTAGCGGGAACAATGAGCAGTTCTTC. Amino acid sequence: CSATRTSGNNEQFF.